This T cell receptor (beta chain) is from a study of T cell clonality in common variable immunodeficiency. This clone was found many times. The observed sequence ends 3 residues before the CDR3 terminus, with the missing tail filled in from the germline J gene. There are 13 residues in the CDR3. Germline V lookup: CDR1 LNHDA, CDR2 SQIVND (reference sequence). Trimming took 3 bases from V and 9 from J, leaving 12 bases between them. Heparinized whole blood, 5 to 8 ml, came from each donor. Assay used: immunoSEQ multiplex PCR; TCRdb lists only in-frame clones, some missing. Reported are about 31,000 clones, none seen only once; the ten largest carry 3.8%.

This clonotype was sampled from a person aged 18 to 70 in good health. What was sequenced was peripheral blood mononuclear cells. V usage is TRBV19 and J usage is TRBJ2-1, with D hard to call. The CDR3 is CASSIASSGEQFF. Partial CDR3 DNA: TGTGCCAGTAGTATTGCAAGTAGTGGTGAG.